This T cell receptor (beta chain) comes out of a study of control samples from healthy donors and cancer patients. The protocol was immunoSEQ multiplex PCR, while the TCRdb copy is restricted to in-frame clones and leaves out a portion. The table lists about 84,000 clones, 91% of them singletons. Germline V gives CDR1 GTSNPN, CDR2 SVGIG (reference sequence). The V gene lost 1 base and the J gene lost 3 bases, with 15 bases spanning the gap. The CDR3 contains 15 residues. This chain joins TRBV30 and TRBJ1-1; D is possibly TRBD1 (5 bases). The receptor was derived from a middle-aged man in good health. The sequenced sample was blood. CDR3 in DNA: TGTGCCTGGAGTGACCCCCTTAGAGGGGACACTGAAGCTTTCTTT. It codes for CAWSDPLRGDTEAFF.